Listed here is a single TCR beta chain. Germline CDR1 reads SGHAT; CDR2 reads FQNNGV. Trimming took 3 bases from V and 3 from J, leaving 14 bases between them. CDR3 length: 16 residues. The data were obtained in a study of blood T cell repertoires in COVID-19. Method: immunoSEQ multiplex PCR; TCRdb's copy keeps in-frame clones and lacks some. The table records around 280,000 clones, about 87% of them present only once. This sequence joins TRBV11-2 and TRBJ2-2; weak D call: TRBD2 (6 bases). The sequencing input was peripheral blood. This clonotype was obtained from an older man with acute or convalescent COVID-19. The CDR3 DNA sequence: TGTGCCAGCAGCTTGCGTAGCGGCCCGGACACCGGGGAGCTGTTTTTT. This gives the protein CASSLRSGPDTGELFF.